The rows below give T cell receptor beta chains drawn from one sample of a study of blood T cell repertoires in COVID-19. Profiling relied on immunoSEQ multiplex PCR, and the TCRdb table lists in-frame clones only, not all of them. The sample lists approximately 170,000 clones, around 89% occurring once. Input material: peripheral blood. These receptors all stem from a man aged 55-75 years with acute or convalescent COVID-19. The CDR3 runs from the conserved cysteine through the conserved F or W. Each record gives: J gene, clone size, V gene, D gene, CDR3 protein, CDR3 DNA. D genes are given only for firm matches. Only part of the rows carry a size: once, few, many, or a class if the clone is expanded.

J gene: TRBJ2-7; clone size: .; V gene: TRBV27; D gene: TRBD1; CDR3 protein: CASSYAGTGVYEQYF; CDR3 DNA: TGTGCCAGCAGTTATGCCGGGACAGGGGTTTACGAGCAGTACTTC
J gene: TRBJ2-5; clone size: .; V gene: TRBV9; D gene: TRBD1; CDR3 protein: CASSPRTGEETQYF; CDR3 DNA: TGTGCCAGCAGCCCACGGACAGGTGAAGAGACCCAGTACTTC
J gene: TRBJ1-2; clone size: .; V gene: TRBV5-1; D gene: TRBD1; CDR3 protein: CASSETGNYGYTF; CDR3 DNA: TGCGCCAGCAGTGAGACAGGGAACTATGGCTACACCTTC
J gene: TRBJ1-2; clone size: .; V gene: TRBV7-9; D gene: TRBD1; CDR3 protein: CASSFPDRPYYGYTF; CDR3 DNA: TGTGCCAGCAGCTTCCCGGACAGGCCCTACTATGGCTACACCTTC
J gene: TRBJ1-1; clone size: .; V gene: TRBV6-2/TRBV6-3; D gene: .; CDR3 protein: CASSYPRGGYTEAFF; CDR3 DNA: TGTGCCAGCAGTTACCCCCGCGGGGGATACACTGAAGCTTTCTTT
J gene: TRBJ2-5; clone size: .; V gene: TRBV19; D gene: TRBD2; CDR3 protein: CASSIGTSGRETQYF; CDR3 DNA: TGTGCCAGTAGTATAGGGACTAGCGGGAGAGAGACCCAGTACTTC
J gene: TRBJ1-2; clone size: .; V gene: TRBV15; D gene: TRBD1; CDR3 protein: CATSSRQGANYGYTF; CDR3 DNA: TGTGCCACCAGCAGTCGACAGGGGGCTAACTATGGCTACACCTTC
J gene: TRBJ1-2; clone size: .; V gene: TRBV9; D gene: .; CDR3 protein: CASSVGAGPNYGYTF; CDR3 DNA: TGTGCCAGCAGCGTAGGAGCAGGTCCCAACTATGGCTACACCTTC
J gene: TRBJ1-1; clone size: .; V gene: TRBV10-3; D gene: .; CDR3 protein: CAISGGVGAFF; CDR3 DNA: TGTGCCATCAGTGGGGGCGTAGGAGCTTTCTTT
J gene: TRBJ1-5; clone size: .; V gene: TRBV4-1; D gene: .; CDR3 protein: CASSQDLLQPQHF; CDR3 DNA: TGCGCCAGCAGCCAAGATCTGTTACAGCCCCAGCATTTT
J gene: TRBJ1-4; clone size: .; V gene: TRBV7-9; D gene: TRBD1; CDR3 protein: CASSNYRGEKLFF; CDR3 DNA: TGTGCCAGCAGCAATTACAGGGGCGAAAAACTGTTTTTT
J gene: TRBJ2-6; clone size: .; V gene: TRBV15; D gene: TRBD1; CDR3 protein: CATSRATGAGANVLTF; CDR3 DNA: TGTGCCACCAGCAGGGCCACAGGGGCTGGGGCCAACGTCCTGACTTTC
J gene: TRBJ2-2; clone size: once; V gene: TRBV15; D gene: TRBD1; CDR3 protein: CATETGGYTGELFF; CDR3 DNA: TGTGCCACCGAGACAGGGGGATACACCGGGGAGCTGTTTTTT
J gene: TRBJ2-1; clone size: .; V gene: TRBV19; D gene: .; CDR3 protein: CASTDLGGNEQFF; CDR3 DNA: TGTGCCAGTACTGACCTCGGAGGGAATGAGCAGTTCTTC
J gene: TRBJ1-5; clone size: .; V gene: TRBV2; D gene: TRBD1; CDR3 protein: CASSVGEGAGQPQHF; CDR3 DNA: TGTGCCAGCAGTGTAGGTGAGGGGGCAGGGCAGCCCCAGCATTTT
J gene: TRBJ1-5; clone size: .; V gene: TRBV24-1; D gene: TRBD1; CDR3 protein: CATGTAASPQHF; CDR3 DNA: TGTGCCACCGGGACAGCCGCGTCGCCCCAGCATTTT